This passage covers 14 T cell receptor beta chains from one sample sequenced in a study of blood T cell repertoires in COVID-19. The method was immunoSEQ multiplex PCR; TCRdb's version includes in-frame clones alone and lacks a portion of them. This table has some 370,000 clones, almost 90% appearing once. The sequenced sample was peripheral blood. The origin of the receptors is a man younger than 30 with active or convalescent COVID-19.

V is TRBV18 and J is TRBJ2-1, with TRBD2 identical over 10 bases. From germline, CDR1 is KGHSH and CDR2 LQKENI. Trimming took 3 bases from V and 7 from J; bases not matched to a gene: 9. This CDR3 region has 16 residues. The CDR3 coding sequence is TGTGCCAGCTCACCCCCAGGAATAGCGGGAGGTAATGAGCAGTTCTTC. As protein: CASSPPGIAGGNEQFF.

The rearrangement links TRBV7-8 to TRBJ1-4; no definite D call. The germline V gene encodes CDR1 SGHVS and CDR2 FQNEAQ. V dropped 10 bases and J dropped 3 bases, with 24 bases sitting between them. This CDR3 has 17 residues. The CDR3 DNA reads as TGTGCCACCAGAACTGGCGACTCGTTGAGGGCTAATGAAAAACTGTTTTTT. Its protein product is CATRTGDSLRANEKLFF.

The chain recombines TRBV5-6 with TRBJ2-2; D ambiguous. Trimming removed 2 bases at V and 3 bases at J, with 11 bases between. Germline V CDR1 and CDR2: SGHDT, YYEEEE. The CDR3 contains 15 residues. The chain's CDR3 is CASSLSSVYTGELFF. As DNA, the CDR3 is TGTGCCAGCAGCTTATCGTCAGTTTACACCGGGGAGCTGTTTTTT.

V and J are TRBV28 and TRBJ2-7; 8 bases align to TRBD1. Germline trimming cut 6 bases from V and 4 bases from J; bases unmatched to any gene: 11. Germline CDR1 and CDR2: MDHEN and SYDVKM. This CDR3 has 15 residues. The CDR3 loop is CASRTPGQGGYEQYF. The CDR3 DNA reads as TGTGCCAGCAGAACCCCCGGACAGGGTGGGTACGAGCAGTACTTC.

The chain uses TRBV5-6 and TRBJ1-2; the match to TRBD1 covers 8 bases. The junction had 11 bases not matched to a gene; V was cut back by 4 bases and J by 0 bases. CDR3 size: 17 residues. CDR1 is SGHDT, CDR2 YYEEEE, per germline. The CDR3 reads CASSPGTGRPSNYGYTF. DNA for the CDR3: TGTGCCAGCAGCCCGGGGACAGGAAGGCCCTCTAACTATGGCTACACCTTC.

The chain joins TRBV11-2 to TRBJ2-1; 10 nucleotides align to TRBD1. V lost 1 base to trimming and J lost 7 bases; unmatched junction nucleotides: 4. CDR1 is SGHAT and CDR2 is FQNNGV in the germline V gene. This CDR3 region has 15 residues. As DNA, the CDR3 is TGTGCCAGCAGCTTAGTCGGGACAGGGGTGAATGAGCAGTTCTTC. Translating it yields CASSLVGTGVNEQFF.

This chain links TRBV5-1 with TRBJ2-5, with 7 positions matching TRBD1. In germline, CDR1 is SGHRS, CDR2 YFSETQ. There are 14 residues in the CDR3. V shed 4 bases, J shed 3 bases, and the junction held 6 bases outside the gene matches. The CDR3 DNA follows: TGCGCCAGCAGCCGGGACAGCCAAAAAGAGACCCAGTACTTC. It yields the protein CASSRDSQKETQYF.

The V gene is TRBV7-6, the J gene TRBJ1-6, with 8 bases lining up with TRBD1. The CDR3 is 14 amino acids. The V segment lost 10 bases and the J segment 8 bases; nucleotides outside the gene matches: 10. The germline CDR1 and CDR2 sequences are SGHVS and FNYEAQ. The CDR3 coding sequence is TGTGCCACCGCCCGGGACAGGCGTTATTCACCCCTCCACTTT. Protein sequence: CATARDRRYSPLHF.

DNA of the CDR3: TGTGCCAGTAGTATGATTGGACAGGGACTATCAATCGGAAACACCATATATTTT. It is translated as CASSMIGQGLSIGNTIYF. This chain uses TRBV19 with TRBJ1-3, with 8 bases fitting TRBD1. There are 18 residues in the CDR3. V lost 3 bases, J lost 4 bases, and 14 bases stayed unmatched. Germline values: CDR1 LNHDA, CDR2 SQIVND (reference sequence).

The V call is TRBV4-2, the J call TRBJ2-7; 8 nucleotides match TRBD1. The CDR3 loop spans 16 amino acids. The germline V gene encodes CDR1 LGHNA and CDR2 YNFKEQ. Germline trimming cut 2 bases from V and 3 bases from J; bases unmatched to any gene: 9. Here the CDR3 reads CASSQRRQGADYEQYF. The CDR3 coding sequence is TGTGCCAGCAGCCAACGAAGGCAGGGGGCCGACTACGAGCAGTACTTC.

The chain links TRBV6-2 or TRBV6-3 to TRBJ2-3; 11 bases match TRBD2. The V gene end was trimmed by 2 bases and the J gene end by 1 base; junction bases not matched to a gene: 11. Germline V CDR1 and CDR2: MNHEY, SVGEGT. This CDR3 is 19 amino acids long. The CDR3 DNA follows: TGTGCCAGCAGTTACGATACCTCCTGGGGACTAGCGGGCACAGATACGCAGTATTTT. Protein: CASSYDTSWGLAGTDTQYF.

The V and J genes are TRBV27 and TRBJ1-1, with 9 positions matching TRBD1. The CDR3 sequence is 18 residues long. V shed 6 bases and J 2 bases; nucleotides not matched to a gene: 16. The germline gives CDR1 MNHEY, CDR2 SMNVEV (reference sequence). This CDR3 is CASSGQGKGSYRNTEAFF. DNA of the CDR3: TGTGCCAGCAGCGGACAGGGGAAGGGCTCTTACCGCAACACTGAAGCTTTCTTT.

The chain employs TRBV13 and TRBJ2-7; D ambiguous. This CDR3 is 12 amino acids long. Germline V lookup: CDR1 PRHDT, CDR2 FYEKMQ (reference sequence). V lost 2 bases and J 4 bases, leaving 6 bases between the germline ends. The CDR3 coding sequence is TGTGCCAGCAGCTTAAGAGTGTACGAGCAGTACTTC. Protein: CASSLRVYEQYF.

The chain is built from TRBV5-5 and TRBJ1-6; 10 positions match TRBD1. Germline V CDR1 and CDR2: SGHKS, YYEKEE (reference sequence). The CDR3 runs 17 residues. The junction had 3 bases not matched to a gene; V was cut back by 2 bases and J by 1 base. Here the CDR3 DNA reads TGTGCCAGCAGCTTAAGGGACAGGGGATCCTATAATTCACCCCTCCACTTT. Residues: CASSLRDRGSYNSPLHF.